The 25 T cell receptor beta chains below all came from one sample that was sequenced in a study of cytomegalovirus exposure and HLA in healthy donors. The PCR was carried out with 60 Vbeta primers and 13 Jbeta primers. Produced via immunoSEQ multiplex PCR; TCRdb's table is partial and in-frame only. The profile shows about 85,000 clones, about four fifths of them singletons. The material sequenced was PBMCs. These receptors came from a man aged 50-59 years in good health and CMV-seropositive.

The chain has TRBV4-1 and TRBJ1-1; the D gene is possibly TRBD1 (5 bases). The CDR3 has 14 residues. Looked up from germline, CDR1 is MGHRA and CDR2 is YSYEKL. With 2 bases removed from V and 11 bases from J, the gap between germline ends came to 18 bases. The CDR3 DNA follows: TGCGCCAGCAGCCAAACCGGGTTGTCAGGGAGGGCTTTCTTT. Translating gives CASSQTGLSGRAFF.

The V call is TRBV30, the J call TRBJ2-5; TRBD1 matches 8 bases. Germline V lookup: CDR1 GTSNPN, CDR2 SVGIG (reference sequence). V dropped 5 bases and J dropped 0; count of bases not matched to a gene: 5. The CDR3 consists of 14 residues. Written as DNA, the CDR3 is TGTGCCTGGGCCGCGGACAGGGACCAAGAGACCCAGTACTTC. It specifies CAWAADRDQETQYF.

This CDR3 is CASSYTSGSSNEQFF. The CDR3 DNA sequence: TGCGCCAGCAGCTACACTAGCGGGAGCTCCAATGAGCAGTTCTTC. The chain has TRBV4-1 and TRBJ2-1; TRBD2 agrees at 11 bases. In germline, CDR1 is MGHRA, CDR2 YSYEKL. V gave up 5 bases and J gave up 6 bases; unmatched junction bases: 6. CDR3 size: 15 residues.

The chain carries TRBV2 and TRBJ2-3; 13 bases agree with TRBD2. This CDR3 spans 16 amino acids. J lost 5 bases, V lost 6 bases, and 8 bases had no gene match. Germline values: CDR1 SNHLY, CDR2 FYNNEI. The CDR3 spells CASSAGLAGEGDTQYF. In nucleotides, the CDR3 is TGTGCCAGCAGCGCCGGACTAGCGGGAGAAGGAGATACGCAGTATTTT. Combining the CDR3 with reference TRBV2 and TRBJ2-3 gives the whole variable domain EPEVTQTPSHQVTQMGQEVILRCVPISNHLYFYWYRQILGQKVEFLVSFYNNEISEKSEIFDDQFSVERPDGSNFTLKIRSTKLEDSAMYFCASSAGLAGEGDTQYFGPGTRLTVL.

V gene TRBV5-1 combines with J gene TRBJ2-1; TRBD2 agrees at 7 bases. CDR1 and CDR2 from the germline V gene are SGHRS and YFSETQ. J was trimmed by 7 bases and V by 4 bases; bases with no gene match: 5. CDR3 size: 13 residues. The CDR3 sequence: CASSGASGNEQFF. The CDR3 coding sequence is TGCGCCAGCAGCGGGGCTAGCGGAAATGAGCAGTTCTTC.

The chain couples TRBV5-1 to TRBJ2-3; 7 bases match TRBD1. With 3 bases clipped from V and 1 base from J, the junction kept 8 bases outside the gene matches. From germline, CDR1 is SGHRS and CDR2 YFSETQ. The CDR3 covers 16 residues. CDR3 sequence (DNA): TGCGCCAGCAGCTCAGACAGGGTATCGGGCACAGATACGCAGTATTTT. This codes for CASSSDRVSGTDTQYF.

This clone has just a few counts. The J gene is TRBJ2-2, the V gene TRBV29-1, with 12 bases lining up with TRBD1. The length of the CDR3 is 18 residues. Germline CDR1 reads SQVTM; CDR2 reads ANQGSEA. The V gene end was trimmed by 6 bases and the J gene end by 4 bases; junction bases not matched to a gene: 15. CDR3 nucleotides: TGCAGCGTAACCGGGGACAGGGGGCGCGGGAAAGGCACCGGGGAGCTGTTTTTT. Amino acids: CSVTGDRGRGKGTGELFF.

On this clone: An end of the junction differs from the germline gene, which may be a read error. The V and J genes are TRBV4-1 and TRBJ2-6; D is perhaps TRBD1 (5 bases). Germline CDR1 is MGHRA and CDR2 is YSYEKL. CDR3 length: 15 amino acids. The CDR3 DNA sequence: TGCGCCAGCAGCTTACAACTTTCTGGGGCCAACGGCCTGACTTTC. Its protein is CASSLQLSGANGLTF.

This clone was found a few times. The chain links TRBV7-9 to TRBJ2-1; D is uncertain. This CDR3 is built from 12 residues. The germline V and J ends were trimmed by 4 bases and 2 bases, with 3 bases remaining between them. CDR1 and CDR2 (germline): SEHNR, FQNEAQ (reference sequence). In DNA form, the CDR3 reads TGTGCCAGCAGCTCCGCCTACAATGAGCAGTTCTTC. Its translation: CASSSAYNEQFF.

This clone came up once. The CDR3, as DNA: TGTGCCAGTAGTATGCGGCTAGCGGGGAACACCGGGGAGCTGTTTTTT. Its protein product is CASSMRLAGNTGELFF. The chain is built from TRBV19 and TRBJ2-2; 8 positions match TRBD2. Germline CDR1 reads LNHDA; CDR2 reads SQIVND (reference sequence). CDR3 size: 16 residues. With 3 bases clipped from V and 1 base from J, the junction kept 4 bases outside the gene matches.

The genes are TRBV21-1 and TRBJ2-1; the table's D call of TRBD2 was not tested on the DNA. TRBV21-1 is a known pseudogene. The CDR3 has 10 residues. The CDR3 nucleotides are TGTGCCAGCAGCAGCGGTGAGCAGTTCTTC. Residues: CASSSGEQFF.

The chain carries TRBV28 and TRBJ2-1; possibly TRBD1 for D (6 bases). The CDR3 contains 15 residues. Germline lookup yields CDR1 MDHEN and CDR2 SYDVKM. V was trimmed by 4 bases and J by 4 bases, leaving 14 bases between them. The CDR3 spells CASSYWTDTYNEQFF. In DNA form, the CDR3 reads TGTGCCAGCAGTTATTGGACAGATACATACAATGAGCAGTTCTTC.

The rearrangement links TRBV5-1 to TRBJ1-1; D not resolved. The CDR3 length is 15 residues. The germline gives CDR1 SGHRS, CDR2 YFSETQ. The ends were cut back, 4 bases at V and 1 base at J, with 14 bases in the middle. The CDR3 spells CASSVSSHPNTEAFF. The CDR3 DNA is TGCGCCAGCAGCGTCTCCAGTCATCCGAACACTGAAGCTTTCTTT.

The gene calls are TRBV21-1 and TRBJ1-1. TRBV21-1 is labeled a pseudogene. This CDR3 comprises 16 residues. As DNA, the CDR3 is TGTGCCAGCAGCAAAGTGTTAGAGCATAGGAACACTGAAGCTTTCTTT. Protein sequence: CASSKVLEHRNTEAFF.

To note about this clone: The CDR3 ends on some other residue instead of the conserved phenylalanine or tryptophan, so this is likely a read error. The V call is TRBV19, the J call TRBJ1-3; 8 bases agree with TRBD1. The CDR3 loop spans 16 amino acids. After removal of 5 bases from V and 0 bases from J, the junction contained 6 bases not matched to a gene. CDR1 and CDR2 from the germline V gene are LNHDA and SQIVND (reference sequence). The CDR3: CASSPPDRGSGNTIYS. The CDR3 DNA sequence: TGTGCCAGTAGTCCGCCTGACAGGGGCTCTGGAAACACCATATATTCT.

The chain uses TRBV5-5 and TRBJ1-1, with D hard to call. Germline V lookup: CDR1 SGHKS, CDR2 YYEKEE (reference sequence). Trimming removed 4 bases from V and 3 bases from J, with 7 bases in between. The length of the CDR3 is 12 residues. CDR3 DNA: TGTGCCAGCAGCCCACGGGACACTGAAGCTTTCTTT. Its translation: CASSPRDTEAFF.

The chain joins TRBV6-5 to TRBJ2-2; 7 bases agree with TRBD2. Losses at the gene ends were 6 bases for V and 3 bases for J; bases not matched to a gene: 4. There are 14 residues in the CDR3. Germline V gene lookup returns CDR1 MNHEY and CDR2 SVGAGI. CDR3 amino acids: CASRRREDTGELFF. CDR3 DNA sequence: TGTGCCAGCAGGCGACGGGAGGACACCGGGGAGCTGTTTTTT.

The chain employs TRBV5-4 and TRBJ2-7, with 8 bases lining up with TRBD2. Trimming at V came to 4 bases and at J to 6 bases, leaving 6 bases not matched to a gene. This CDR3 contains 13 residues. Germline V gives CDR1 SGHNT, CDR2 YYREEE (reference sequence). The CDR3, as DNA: TGTGCCAGCAGCCTGGGACTAGATTCCGAGCAGTACTTC. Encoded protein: CASSLGLDSEQYF.

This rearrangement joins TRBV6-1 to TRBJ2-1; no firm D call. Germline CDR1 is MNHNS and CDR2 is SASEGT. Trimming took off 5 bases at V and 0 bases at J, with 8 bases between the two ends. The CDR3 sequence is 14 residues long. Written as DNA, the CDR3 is TGTGCCAGCAGTCCCGGGTCCTCCTACAATGAGCAGTTCTTC. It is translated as CASSPGSSYNEQFF.

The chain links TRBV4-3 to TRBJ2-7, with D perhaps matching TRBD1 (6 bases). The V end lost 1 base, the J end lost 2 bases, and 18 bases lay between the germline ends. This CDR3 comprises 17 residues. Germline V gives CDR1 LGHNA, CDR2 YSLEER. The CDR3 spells CASSQVSGQLFAYEQYF. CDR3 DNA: TGCGCCAGCAGCCAAGTCTCCGGACAGCTTTTTGCCTACGAGCAGTACTTC.

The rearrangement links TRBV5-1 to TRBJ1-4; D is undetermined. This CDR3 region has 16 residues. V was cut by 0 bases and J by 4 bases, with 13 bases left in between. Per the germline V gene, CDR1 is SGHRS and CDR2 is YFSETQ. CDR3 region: CASSLGGSTINEKLFF. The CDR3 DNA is TGCGCCAGCAGCTTGGGAGGGAGCACCATTAATGAAAAACTGTTTTTT.

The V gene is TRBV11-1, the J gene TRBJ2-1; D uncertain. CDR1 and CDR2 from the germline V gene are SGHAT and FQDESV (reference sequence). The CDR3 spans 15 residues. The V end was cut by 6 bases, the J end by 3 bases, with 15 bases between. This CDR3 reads CASRIAKEDYNEQFF. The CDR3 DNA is TGTGCCAGCAGGATAGCCAAGGAAGACTACAATGAGCAGTTCTTC.

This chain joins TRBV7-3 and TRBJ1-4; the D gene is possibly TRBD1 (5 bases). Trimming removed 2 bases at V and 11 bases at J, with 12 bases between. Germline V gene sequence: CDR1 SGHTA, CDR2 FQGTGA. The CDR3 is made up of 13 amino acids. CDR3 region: CASSLRQGTKLFF. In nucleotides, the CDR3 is TGTGCCAGCAGCTTACGGCAGGGTACCAAACTGTTTTTT.

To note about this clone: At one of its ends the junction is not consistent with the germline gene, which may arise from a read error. The DNA of the CDR3 is TGTTCCAGCAACTCACAGGGGTCCTATGGCTACACCTTC. It codes for CSSNSQGSYGYTF. J is TRBJ1-2 and V is TRBV7-9, with 7 bases matching TRBD1. The CDR3 loop spans 13 amino acids. Germline V gene lookup returns CDR1 SEHNR and CDR2 FQNEAQ (reference sequence).

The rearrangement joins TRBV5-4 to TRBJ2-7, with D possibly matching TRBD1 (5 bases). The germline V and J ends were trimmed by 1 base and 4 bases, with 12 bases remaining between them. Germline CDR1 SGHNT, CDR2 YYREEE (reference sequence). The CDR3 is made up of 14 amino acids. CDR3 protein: CASSLRGSEYEQYF. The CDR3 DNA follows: TGTGCCAGCAGCTTGAGGGGATCTGAGTACGAGCAGTACTTC.